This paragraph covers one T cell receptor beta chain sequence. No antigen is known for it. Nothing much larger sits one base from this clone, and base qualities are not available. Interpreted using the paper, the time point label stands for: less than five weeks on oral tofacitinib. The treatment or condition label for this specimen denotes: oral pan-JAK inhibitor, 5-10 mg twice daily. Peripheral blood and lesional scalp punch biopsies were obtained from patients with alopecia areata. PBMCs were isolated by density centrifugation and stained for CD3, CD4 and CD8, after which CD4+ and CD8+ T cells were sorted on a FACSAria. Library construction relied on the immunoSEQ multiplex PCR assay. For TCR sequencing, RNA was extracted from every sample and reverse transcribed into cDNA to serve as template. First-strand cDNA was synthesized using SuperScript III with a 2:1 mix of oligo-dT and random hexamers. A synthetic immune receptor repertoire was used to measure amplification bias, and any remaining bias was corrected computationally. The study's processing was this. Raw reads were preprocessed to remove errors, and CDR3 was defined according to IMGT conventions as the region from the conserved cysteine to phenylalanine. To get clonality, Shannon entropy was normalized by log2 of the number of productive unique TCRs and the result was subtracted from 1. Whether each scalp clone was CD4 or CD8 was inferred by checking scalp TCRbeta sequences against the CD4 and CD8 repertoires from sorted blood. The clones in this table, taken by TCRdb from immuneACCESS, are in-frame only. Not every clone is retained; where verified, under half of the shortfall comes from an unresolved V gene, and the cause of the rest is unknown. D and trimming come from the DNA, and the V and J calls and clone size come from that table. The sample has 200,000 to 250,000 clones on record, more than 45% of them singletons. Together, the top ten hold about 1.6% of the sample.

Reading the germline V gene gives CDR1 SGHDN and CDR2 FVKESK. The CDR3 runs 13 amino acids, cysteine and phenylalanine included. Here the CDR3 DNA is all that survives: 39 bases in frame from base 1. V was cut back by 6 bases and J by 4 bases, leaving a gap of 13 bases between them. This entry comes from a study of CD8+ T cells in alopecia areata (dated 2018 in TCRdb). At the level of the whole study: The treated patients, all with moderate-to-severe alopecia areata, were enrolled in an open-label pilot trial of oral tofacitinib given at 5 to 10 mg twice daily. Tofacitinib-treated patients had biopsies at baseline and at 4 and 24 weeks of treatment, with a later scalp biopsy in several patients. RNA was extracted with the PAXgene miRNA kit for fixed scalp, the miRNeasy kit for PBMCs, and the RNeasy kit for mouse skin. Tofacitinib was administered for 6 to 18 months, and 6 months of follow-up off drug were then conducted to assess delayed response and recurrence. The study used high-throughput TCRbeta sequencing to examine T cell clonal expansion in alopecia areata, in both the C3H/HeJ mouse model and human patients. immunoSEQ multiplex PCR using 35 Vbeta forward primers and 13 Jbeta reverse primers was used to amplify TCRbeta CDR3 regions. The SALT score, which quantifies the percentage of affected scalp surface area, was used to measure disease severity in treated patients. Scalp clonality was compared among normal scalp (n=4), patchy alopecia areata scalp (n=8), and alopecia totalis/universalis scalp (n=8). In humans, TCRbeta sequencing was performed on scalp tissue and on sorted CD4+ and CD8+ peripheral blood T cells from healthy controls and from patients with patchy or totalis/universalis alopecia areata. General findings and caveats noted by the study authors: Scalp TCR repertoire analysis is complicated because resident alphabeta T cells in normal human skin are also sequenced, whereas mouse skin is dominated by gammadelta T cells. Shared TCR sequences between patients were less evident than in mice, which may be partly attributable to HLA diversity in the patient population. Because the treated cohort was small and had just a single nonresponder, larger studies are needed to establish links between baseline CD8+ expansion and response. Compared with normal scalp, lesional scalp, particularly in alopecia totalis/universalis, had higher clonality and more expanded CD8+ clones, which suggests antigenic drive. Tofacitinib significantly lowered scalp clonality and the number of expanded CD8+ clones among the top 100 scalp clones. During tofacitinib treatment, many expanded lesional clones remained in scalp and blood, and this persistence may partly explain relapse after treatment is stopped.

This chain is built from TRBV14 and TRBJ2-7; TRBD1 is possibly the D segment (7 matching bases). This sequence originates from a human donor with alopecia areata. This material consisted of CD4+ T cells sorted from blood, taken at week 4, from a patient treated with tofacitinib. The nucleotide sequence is TGTGCCAGCAGTAATCCAGGGGGGTACGAGCAGTACTTC. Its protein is CASSNPGGYEQYF.